The clone carrying this T cell receptor (beta chain) appeared a single time. The data derive from a study of CD8 T cells in Susac syndrome. Through negative isolation, CD4+ and CD8+ T cells were obtained, while TEMRA cells were enriched using FACS. Random hexamers served to reverse transcribe roughly 0.45 to 1 ug RNA. TCRdb analysed the immunoSEQ multiplex PCR reads with MiXCR anew, one entry per CDR3 protein. Among tens of thousands of distinct CDR3 sequences, around 95% were seen once, and the ten largest hold about 0.45%. The CDR3 spans 16 residues. Per germline, CDR1 LGHNA and CDR2 YSLEER. Trimming stripped 0 bases from V and 0 bases from J, with 11 bases between.

Sequencing used CD8+ T cells from PBMCs. The sequence was collected from a human donor with Susac syndrome. The rearrangement links TRBV4-3 to TRBJ1-1; the D gene is possibly TRBD1 (5 bases). The CDR3 DNA follows: TGCGCCAGCAGCCAAGACCCGGCAGGGATGAACACTGAAGCTTTCTTT. The encoded protein is CASSQDPAGMNTEAFF.